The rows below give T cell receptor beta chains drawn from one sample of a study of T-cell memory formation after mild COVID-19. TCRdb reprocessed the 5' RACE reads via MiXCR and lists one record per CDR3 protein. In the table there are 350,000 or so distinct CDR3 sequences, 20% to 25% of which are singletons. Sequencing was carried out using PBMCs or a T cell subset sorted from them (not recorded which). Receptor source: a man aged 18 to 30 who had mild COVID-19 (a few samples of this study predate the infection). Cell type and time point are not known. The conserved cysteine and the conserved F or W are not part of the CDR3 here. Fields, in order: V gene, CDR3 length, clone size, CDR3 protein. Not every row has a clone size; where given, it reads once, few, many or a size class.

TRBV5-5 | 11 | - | ASSLEWGGTQY
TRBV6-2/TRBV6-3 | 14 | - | ASSDGRQGSINEQY
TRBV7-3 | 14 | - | ASSLSGTDGYNEQF
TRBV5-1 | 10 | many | ATKQGEEGYT
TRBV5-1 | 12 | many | ASSLVGQNTEAF
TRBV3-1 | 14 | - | ASSQEGGVRFVEQF
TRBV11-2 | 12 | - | ASSLVGYHNEQF
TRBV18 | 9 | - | ASSSMEGYT
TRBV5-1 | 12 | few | ASNPSGLQETQY
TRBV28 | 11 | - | ASRSVAGNEQF
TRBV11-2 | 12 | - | ASSRETEYNEQF
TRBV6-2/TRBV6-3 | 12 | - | ASSRRTRDNEQF
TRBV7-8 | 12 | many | ASSSARGLYQQY
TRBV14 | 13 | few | ASSRTGNWNYEQY
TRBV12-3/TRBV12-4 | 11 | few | ASTGGATDTQY
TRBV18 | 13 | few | ASSPTTGVGTEAF
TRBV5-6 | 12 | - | ASSLPPLQETQY
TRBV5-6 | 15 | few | ASSLERRRGGTDTQY
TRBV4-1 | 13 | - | ASSQERTGNQPQH
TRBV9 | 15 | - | ASSVGLKGGSTDTQY
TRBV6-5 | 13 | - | ASSYEWGGLDTQY
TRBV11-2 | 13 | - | ASSRTSGEGETQY
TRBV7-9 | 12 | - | ASSFPLGTGELF
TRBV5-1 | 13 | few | ASSFRGQNTGELF
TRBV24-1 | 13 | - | ATSPSQGLTDTQY
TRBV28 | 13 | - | ASSRPSGGAREQF
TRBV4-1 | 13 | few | ASSQVRVSINEQF
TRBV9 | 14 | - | ASSLSGGGYTDTQY